Following are 2 T cell receptor beta chains from one sample sequenced in a study of early T cells in non-severe SARS-CoV-2 infection. MiXCR, applied by TCRdb to the 5' RACE reads, yields one record per CDR3 protein. Among some 53,000 distinct CDR3 sequences listed, over 7.5% were seen once. Sequenced: whole blood. These receptors came from an adult who was a healthcare worker with PCR-confirmed SARS-CoV-2 infection or an uninfected control (not recorded which).

This clonotype occurred many times. The chain joins TRBV24-1 to TRBJ1-5; TRBD1 matches 9 bases. V shed 10 bases and J 4 bases; nucleotides not matched to a gene: 1. Per germline, CDR1 KGHDR and CDR2 SFDVKD. The CDR3 consists of 12 residues. In DNA, the CDR3 is TGTGCCACTGGGACAGGGAATCAGCCCCAGCATTTT. This gives the protein CATGTGNQPQHF.

This clonotype was picked up a small number of times. The chain combines TRBV18 with TRBJ2-1; a possible D gene is TRBD1 (6 bases). Trimming shortened V by 2 bases and J by 7 bases, and 6 bases separated the two germline ends. This CDR3 spans 12 amino acids. From germline, CDR1 is KGHSH and CDR2 LQKENI. CDR3 in DNA: TGTGCCAGCTCACCAGGACAGAATGAGCAGTTCTTC. It yields the protein CASSPGQNEQFF.